A single sample is the source of the 6 T cell receptor beta chains below, sequenced in a study of T-cell memory formation after mild COVID-19. TCRdb redid the calling of the 5' RACE reads with MiXCR, one entry per CDR3 protein. This table has approximately 490,000 distinct CDR3 sequences, roughly 21% appearing once. Sequencing was done on a sample of PBMCs or a T cell subset sorted from them (not recorded which). Every receptor here comes from an adult woman who had mild COVID-19 (a few samples of this study predate the infection). Cell type and time point are not known.

The chain recombines TRBV12-3 or TRBV12-4 with TRBJ1-2, with TRBD1 matching 7 bases. V dropped 6 bases and J dropped 0; count of bases not matched to a gene: 4. The CDR3 is made up of 14 amino acids. CDR3 sequence: CASRQGPTNYGYTF. Here the CDR3 DNA reads TGTGCCAGCAGACAGGGGCCAACTAACTATGGCTACACCTTC.

The sample holds a few counts of this clonotype. The chain employs TRBV4-3 and TRBJ1-2, with D perhaps matching TRBD1 (6 bases). Germline CDR1 is LGHNA and CDR2 is YSLEER. Trimming stripped 0 bases from V and 0 bases from J, with 11 bases between. This CDR3 is built from 16 residues. CDR3 sequence reads: CASSQDRTASNYGYTF. In nucleotides, the CDR3 is TGCGCCAGCAGCCAAGACCGGACAGCCTCTAACTATGGCTACACCTTC.

Points on this clonotype: Since the CDR3 does not end with the conserved phenylalanine or tryptophan, this likely comes from a read error. This chain joins TRBV12-3 or TRBV12-4 and TRBJ2-5; 7 nucleotides match TRBD1. The CDR3 extends over 15 amino acids. Unmatched junction bases numbered 10, after V lost 6 bases and J lost 3 bases. The CDR3 DNA reads as TGTGCCAGCAGCCCTCGGGGACAGTGGAAAGAGACCCAGTACTTA. Translation gives CASSPRGQWKETQYL.

V is TRBV6-1 and J is TRBJ2-1; 14 nucleotides align to TRBD2. Germline V gene lookup returns CDR1 MNHNS and CDR2 SASEGT. The trim removed 5 bases at V and 5 bases at J, leaving 5 bases unmatched. The CDR3 runs to 16 residues. The CDR3 spells CASSTRLAGGDNEQFF. CDR3 bases: TGTGCCAGCAGTACCCGACTAGCGGGGGGGGACAATGAGCAGTTCTTC.

Remarks on this clonotype: Its ends do not fully match the called genes, so a read error is possible. The chain uses TRBV18 and TRBJ2-1; D remains unclear. The CDR3 spans 12 residues. Germline assignment: CDR1 KGHSH and CDR2 LQKENI. The DNA for the CDR3 is TGTGCCAGCTCCCCACAGAGGAATGAGCAGTTCTTC. It specifies CASSPQRNEQFF.

This clonotype was detected a few times. This sequence joins TRBV10-3 and TRBJ1-2; 7 nucleotides line up with TRBD1. This CDR3 has 15 amino acids. Germline CDR1 and CDR2: ENHRY and SYGVKD. V dropped 2 bases and J dropped 2; count of bases not matched to a gene: 5. DNA for the CDR3: TGTGCCATCAGTGAGCCTCCGACAGGGAACTATGGCTACACCTTC. This translates into CAISEPPTGNYGYTF.